This T cell receptor (beta chain) comes out of a study of CD8+ T cells in alopecia areata. Study conclusions and caveats: Clonality exceeded that of normal scalp in lesional scalp, most notably in alopecia totalis/universalis. Scalp specimens additionally yield sequences from normal skin's resident alphabeta T cells.

Germline V gene data show CDR1 as MNHEY and CDR2 as SMNVEV (reference sequence). This CDR3 has 13 residues. Trimming stripped 0 bases from V and 6 bases from J, with 8 bases between. The sequencing template was cDNA reverse transcribed from extracted RNA. Repertoires were generated with immunoSEQ multiplex PCR, while TCRdb's copy carries only in-frame clones and drops some. The table records about 160,000 clones, roughly 50% of them present only once. A note on this clone: The antigen is not known.

Sequencing input: CD4+ T cells sorted from blood. V and J are TRBV27 and TRBJ1-2, with no clear D. The receptor was isolated from a human donor with alopecia areata. The CDR3 DNA reads as TGTGCCAGCAGTTTATCGACGACGGATGGCTACACCTTC. Translated, it gives CASSLSTTDGYTF.